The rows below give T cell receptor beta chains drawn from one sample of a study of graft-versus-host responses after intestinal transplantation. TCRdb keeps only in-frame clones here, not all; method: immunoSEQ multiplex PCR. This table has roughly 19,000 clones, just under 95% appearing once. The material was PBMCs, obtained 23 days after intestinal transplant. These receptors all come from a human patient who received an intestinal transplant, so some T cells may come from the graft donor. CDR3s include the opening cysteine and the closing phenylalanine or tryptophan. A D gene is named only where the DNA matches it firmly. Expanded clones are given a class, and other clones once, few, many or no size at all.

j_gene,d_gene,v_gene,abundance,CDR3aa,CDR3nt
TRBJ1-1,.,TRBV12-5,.,CASGLVIFRDEYTEAFF,TGTGCTAGTGGTTTGGTAATATTCCGGGATGAATACACTGAAGCTTTCTTT
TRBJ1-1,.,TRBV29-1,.,CSVEAGEYTEAFF,TGCAGCGTTGAGGCAGGGGAGTACACTGAAGCTTTCTTT
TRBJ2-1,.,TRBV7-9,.,CASSQAIHNEQFF,TGTGCCAGCAGCCAAGCAATCCACAATGAGCAGTTCTTC
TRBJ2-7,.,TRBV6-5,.,CASSYHGQPYEQYF,TGTGCCAGCAGTTACCACGGACAGCCCTACGAGCAGTACTTC
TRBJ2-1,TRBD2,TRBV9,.,CASSTYSGRVVEQFF,TGTGCCAGCAGCACTTATAGCGGGAGGGTTGTGGAGCAGTTCTTC
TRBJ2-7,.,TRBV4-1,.,CASSQADLGREQYF,TGCGCCAGCAGCCAAGCTGATTTGGGGCGCGAGCAGTACTTC
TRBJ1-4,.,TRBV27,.,CASSFYRFEKLFF,TGTGCCAGCAGTTTTTACAGGTTTGAAAAACTGTTTTTT
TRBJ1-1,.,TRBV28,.,CASSFSANSEAFF,TGTGCCAGCAGTTTTTCAGCAAACTCTGAAGCTTTCTTT
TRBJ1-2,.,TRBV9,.,CASSVEDGYGYTF,TGTGCCAGCAGCGTAGAAGACGGATATGGCTACACCTTC
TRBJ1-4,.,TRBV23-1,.,CASRSGRVEEKLFF,TGCGCCAGCAGGTCCGGGCGGGTGGAAGAAAAACTGTTTTTT
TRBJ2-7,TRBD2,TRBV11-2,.,CASSLGGGPYEQYF,TGTGCCAGCAGCTTAGGCGGGGGACCCTACGAGCAGTACTTC
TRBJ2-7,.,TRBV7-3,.,CASSPPRAPYEQYF,TGTGCCAGCAGCCCTCCCCGGGCCCCTTACGAGCAGTACTTC
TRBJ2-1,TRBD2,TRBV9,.,CASSKRSGLAGEDEQFF,TGTGCCAGCAGCAAACGCTCCGGACTAGCGGGAGAGGATGAGCAGTTCTTC
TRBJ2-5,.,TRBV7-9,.,CASSFPDWEETQYF,TGTGCCAGCAGCTTTCCCGACTGGGAAGAGACCCAGTACTTC
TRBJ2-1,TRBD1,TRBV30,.,CAWSVLRDRESYNEQFF,TGTGCCTGGAGTGTTCTCCGGGACAGGGAATCCTACAATGAGCAGTTCTTC
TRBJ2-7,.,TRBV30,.,CAWSVLASNYEQYF,TGTGCCTGGAGTGTACTTGCCTCAAACTACGAGCAGTACTTC
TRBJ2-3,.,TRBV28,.,CASSLGAGYTDTQYF,TGTGCCAGCAGTTTGGGTGCGGGGTACACAGATACGCAGTATTTT
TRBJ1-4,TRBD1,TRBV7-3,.,CASSLTGTGGEKLFF,TGTGCCAGCAGCTTAACTGGTACAGGGGGAGAAAAACTGTTTTTT
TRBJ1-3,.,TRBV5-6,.,CASSGDLPGLDTIYF,TGTGCCAGCAGCGGAGACCTCCCCGGTTTGGACACCATATATTTT
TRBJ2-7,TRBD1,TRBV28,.,CASSLGDRTYEQYF,TGTGCCAGCAGTTTAGGGGACAGGACCTACGAGCAGTACTTC
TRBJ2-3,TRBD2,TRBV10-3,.,CAISQERGADTQYF,TGTGCCATCAGCCAAGAGCGGGGTGCAGATACGCAGTATTTT
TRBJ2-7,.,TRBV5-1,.,CASTLTRAYEQYF,TGCGCCAGCACCCTGACAAGAGCCTACGAGCAGTACTTC
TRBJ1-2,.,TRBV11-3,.,CASSPNRNLGKTYGYTF,TGTGCCAGCAGCCCTAACCGCAATCTCGGAAAGACCTATGGCTACACCTTC
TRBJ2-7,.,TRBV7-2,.,CASSLADPHEQYF,TGTGCCAGCAGCTTAGCCGACCCTCACGAGCAGTACTTC
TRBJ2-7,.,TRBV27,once,CASSLDSYNEQYF,TGTGCCAGCAGTTTAGACAGCTACAACGAGCAGTACTTC
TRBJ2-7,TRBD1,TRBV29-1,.,CSVFARTGPLYEQYF,TGCAGCGTTTTTGCACGGACAGGGCCTCTCTACGAGCAGTACTTC